The 11 T cell receptor beta chains reported below all come from one sample, sequenced in a study of blood T cells in healthy people across ages (dated by TCRdb to between 2015 and 2017). Preparation of the library involved 5' RACE. The sample was run on an Illumina HiSeq 2500. The second PCR ran for roughly 6 to 11 cycles and used a J-beta primer mix along with a sample-barcoded 5' primer. Clones were called with MiXCR by TCRdb after fastp trimmed the public reads at Q25, and only in-frame beta chains were retained. Every distinct CDR3 protein forms one entry, paired with its most common genes and DNA. The sample profile shows hundreds of thousands of distinct CDR3 sequences; 45% to 50% of them were found once. Roughly a third of the sample is held by the ten biggest clonotypes. Material for sequencing was blood. These receptor sequences come from a woman in her sixties or seventies in good health.

The DNA for the CDR3 is TGTGCCAGCAGCCTCGGGCAGGGGGCGAGGTACGAGCAGTACTTC. The encoded protein is CASSLGQGARYEQYF. This rearrangement joins TRBV12-3 or TRBV12-4 to TRBJ2-7, with 8 bases lining up with TRBD1. V lost 6 bases to trimming and J lost 4 bases; unmatched junction nucleotides: 11. This CDR3 is 15 amino acids long.

A remark on this clonotype: One end of the junction does not line up with germline, which may come from a read error. V is TRBV7-3 and J is TRBJ2-1; tentative D call: TRBD2 (5 bases). The CDR3 runs to 13 residues. CDR1 and CDR2 from the germline V gene are SGHTA and FQGTGA. The CDR3 sequence is CASSLTSYNGQFF. For the CDR3, the DNA is TGTGCCAGCAGCCTAACTAGTTACAATGGGCAGTTCTTC.

This clonotype has a handful of counts. The chain couples TRBV5-1 to TRBJ2-5; 8 nucleotides line up with TRBD1. Germline values: CDR1 SGHRS, CDR2 YFSETQ. This CDR3 is built from 13 residues. The V and J ends lost 4 bases and 7 bases, in that order; junction bases with no gene match: 6. CDR3 DNA sequence: TGCGCCAGCAGCGCGGACAGGGAAGGGACCCAGTACTTC. Its translation is CASSADREGTQYF.

In its sample, this clonotype was seen a few times. CDR3 in amino acids: CASSIIQGSGYTF. CDR3 DNA sequence: TGTGCCAGCAGCATAATCCAGGGAAGTGGCTACACCTTC. This chain uses TRBV7-2 with TRBJ1-2; possibly TRBD1 for D (5 bases). V was clipped by 5 bases and J by 7 bases, with 14 bases between them. The CDR3 totals 13 residues. Germline assignment: CDR1 SGHTA and CDR2 FQGNSA.

The chain combines TRBV6-2 or TRBV6-3 with TRBJ2-5, with D hard to call. Trimming removed 2 bases from V and 2 bases from J, with 6 bases in between. This CDR3 is built from 13 residues. Germline V CDR1 and CDR2: MNHEY, SVGEGT. The CDR3 DNA reads TGTGCCAGCAGTTACAAGGGACAAGAGACCCAGTACTTC. The encoded protein is CASSYKGQETQYF.

This clonotype has ten or more counts. The rearrangement joins TRBV20-1 to TRBJ2-3; TRBD2 is a possible D gene (6 bases). CDR3 size: 14 residues. Trimming took off 8 bases at V and 1 base at J, with 16 bases between the two ends. Per germline, CDR1 DFQATT and CDR2 SNEGSKA (reference sequence). CDR3 residues: CSLEGYWRTDTQYF. The CDR3 DNA sequence: TGCAGTTTGGAGGGTTATTGGCGCACAGATACGCAGTATTTT.

The sample holds a few counts of this clonotype. This chain uses TRBV28 with TRBJ2-4; 8 nucleotides match TRBD2. The germline V gene encodes CDR1 MDHEN and CDR2 SYDVKM. CDR3 length: 16 residues. V trimming: 6 bases; J trimming: 0 bases; junction bases outside the gene matches: 7. The CDR3 nucleotides are TGTGCCAGCAGCCGCCCGGGAGGGCTAGCCAAAAACATTCAGTACTTC. Translated, it gives CASSRPGGLAKNIQYF. Based on the CDR3 plus reference TRBV28 and TRBJ2-4, the full variable domain is DVKVTQSSRYLVKRTGEKVFLECVQDMDHENMFWYRQDPGLGLRLIYFSYDVKMKEKGDIPEGYSVSREKKERFSLILESASTNQTSMYLCASSRPGGLAKNIQYFGAGTRLSVL.

In DNA form, the CDR3 reads TGTGCCAGCATCAATACGGGCGGGACCTACGAGCAGTACTTC. It codes for CASINTGGTYEQYF. This sequence joins TRBV6-2 or TRBV6-3 and TRBJ2-7, with D tentatively TRBD2 (6 bases). This CDR3 spans 14 amino acids. Trimming left V 7 bases short and J 2 bases short, with 15 bases between. Germline V gives CDR1 MNHEY, CDR2 SVGEGT.

This clonotype was seen a few times. The CDR3 here is CSAREELAGTADTQYF. CDR3 in DNA: TGCAGTGCTAGAGAGGAACTAGCGGGAACCGCAGATACGCAGTATTTT. The V gene is TRBV20-1, the J gene TRBJ2-3; TRBD2 matches at 10 bases. Germline values: CDR1 DFQATT, CDR2 SNEGSKA (reference sequence). The CDR3 is 16 residues long. The V segment lost 0 bases and the J segment 4 bases; nucleotides outside the gene matches: 7.

The chain uses TRBV20-1 and TRBJ2-7; TRBD2 matches 10 bases. J gave up 0 bases and V 0 bases, and 11 bases lay outside the gene matches. The germline CDR1 and CDR2 sequences are DFQATT and SNEGSKA (reference sequence). The CDR3 totals 18 residues. The CDR3 protein is CSARDLTHIAGGSYEQYF. Written as DNA, the CDR3 is TGCAGTGCTAGAGATTTGACGCACATAGCGGGAGGCTCCTACGAGCAGTACTTC.

The chain couples TRBV7-2 to TRBJ1-2; D uncertain. Per germline, CDR1 SGHTA and CDR2 FQGNSA. V shed 1 base and J shed 8 bases, with 23 bases lying between them. The CDR3 loop spans 17 amino acids. The CDR3 bases are TGTGCCAGCAGCTTAGGAACCGGCCCAAGCGCCACAAGGGGCTACACCTTC. Translated: CASSLGTGPSATRGYTF.